Listed here are 25 T cell receptor beta chains from one sample, sequenced in a study of blood T cell repertoires in COVID-19. The protocol was immunoSEQ multiplex PCR, while the TCRdb copy is restricted to in-frame clones and leaves out a portion. The table includes under 70,000 clones, around 90% detected once. Sequencing was performed on PBMCs or T cells enriched from blood (not recorded which). The source of these receptors is a woman aged 40 to 50 who had recovered from COVID-19.

The count of this clone is one. V gene TRBV6-5 combines with J gene TRBJ1-1; D might be TRBD1 (5 bases). From germline, CDR1 is MNHEY and CDR2 SVGAGI. The V gene lost 11 bases and the J gene lost 0 bases, with 16 bases spanning the gap. The CDR3 runs to 14 residues. In DNA form, the CDR3 reads TGTGCCTCAACCTACTCCAGGGTGAACACTGAAGCTTTCTTT. Protein sequence: CASTYSRVNTEAFF.

The CDR3 loop is CASSQQGTYEQYF. For the CDR3, the DNA is TGTGCCAGCAGCCAACAGGGGACCTACGAGCAGTACTTC. This chain uses TRBV14 with TRBJ2-7; TRBD1 is a possible D gene (6 bases). The V end lost 2 bases, the J end lost 2 bases, and 7 bases lay between the germline ends. Germline CDR1 is SGHDN and CDR2 is FVKESK. The CDR3 spans 13 residues.

J is TRBJ1-4 and V is TRBV7-4, with a tentative D call TRBD1 (6 bases). Germline-derived CDR1 and CDR2 are SGHVT and SQSDAQ. Trimming stripped 5 bases from V and 8 bases from J, with 33 bases between. The CDR3 consists of 20 residues. The CDR3 DNA reads TGTGCCAGCAGCGGAATCATAACGAAAACAGGGAGGGGGAATGAGGAAAAACTGTTTTTT. As protein: CASSGIITKTGRGNEEKLFF.

The sample holds one count of this clone. The DNA for the CDR3 is TGTGCCACCAGCCAAGGGCAGGGCTATGGCTACACCTTC. Its translation: CATSQGQGYGYTF. The chain employs TRBV15 and TRBJ1-2; tentatively, D is TRBD1 (5 bases). CDR1 is LNHNV and CDR2 is YYDKDF in the germline V gene (reference sequence). V lost 5 bases and J 4 bases, leaving 11 bases between the germline ends. The CDR3 loop spans 13 amino acids.

The chain has TRBV5-1 and TRBJ1-1, with TRBD1 identical over 9 bases. The CDR3 sequence is 15 residues long. Germline V CDR1 and CDR2: SGHRS, YFSETQ. V gave up 4 bases and J gave up 2 bases; unmatched junction bases: 6. The CDR3 sequence is CASSGGTGINTEAFF. DNA of the CDR3: TGCGCCAGCAGCGGGGGGACAGGGATCAACACTGAAGCTTTCTTT.

The CDR3 DNA is TGTGCCAGCAGCCAAACGGGACAGGGAAATGAAAAACTGTTTTTT. It codes for CASSQTGQGNEKLFF. The chain has TRBV3-1 (or the pseudogene TRBV3-2) and TRBJ1-4; 9 positions agree with TRBD1. V lost 2 bases, J lost 5 bases, and 3 bases stayed unmatched. The germline V gene has CDR1 LGHDT and CDR2 YNNKEL (reference sequence). This CDR3 is built from 15 residues.

The genes are TRBV9 and TRBJ2-7, with a weak D call TRBD2 (5 bases). This CDR3 is 12 amino acids long. Germline V gene data show CDR1 as SGDLS and CDR2 as YYNGEE. The V end was cut by 0 bases, the J end by 4 bases, with 5 bases between. The CDR3 coding sequence is TGTGCCAGCAGCGTAGGAGGGTACGAGCAGTACTTC. Protein: CASSVGGYEQYF.

This chain uses TRBV2 with TRBJ2-3; D not resolved. The V gene's germline CDR1 is SNHLY and CDR2 FYNNEI. Trimming pared 5 bases from V and 6 bases from J, leaving 9 bases between. The CDR3 contains 12 residues. CDR3 DNA sequence: TGTGCCAGCAGTCTAAACTGGGATACGCAGTATTTT. Translation: CASSLNWDTQYF.

The gene calls are TRBV11-2 and TRBJ2-3, with 8 nucleotides matching TRBD2. The CDR3 runs 16 residues. J lost 3 bases, V lost 5 bases, and 10 bases had no gene match. Germline values: CDR1 SGHAT, CDR2 FQNNGV. In DNA form, the CDR3 reads TGTGCCAGCAGCGACCCCTCCGGGGGGGCGACAGATACGCAGTATTTT. Its translation: CASSDPSGGATDTQYF.

The J gene is TRBJ2-7, the V gene TRBV29-1; 10 bases map to TRBD2. J was trimmed by 6 bases and V by 3 bases; bases with no gene match: 11. The CDR3 has 15 amino acids. Germline loops: CDR1 SQVTM, CDR2 ANQGSEA. CDR3 sequence: CSVDASGGSLGEQYF. The CDR3 DNA sequence: TGCAGCGTTGATGCTAGCGGGGGATCTTTAGGCGAGCAGTACTTC.

The rearrangement links TRBV5-4 to TRBJ2-2; 7 positions agree with TRBD2. V shed 1 base and J 4 bases; nucleotides not matched to a gene: 4. This CDR3 spans 15 amino acids. Per the germline V gene, CDR1 is SGHNT and CDR2 is YYREEE (reference sequence). In DNA, the CDR3 is TGTGCCAGCAGCTTGAAGCGGGGAGCCACCGGGGAGCTGTTTTTT. Translated: CASSLKRGATGELFF.

This chain links TRBV19 with TRBJ1-4; a weak D match, TRBD1 (6 bases). The V end was cut by 6 bases, the J end by 0 bases, with 11 bases between. Germline assignment: CDR1 LNHDA and CDR2 SQIVND (reference sequence). This CDR3 is 15 amino acids long. The CDR3 loop reads CASRSRQATNEKLFF. CDR3 coding DNA: TGTGCCAGTAGAAGCAGACAGGCAACTAATGAAAAACTGTTTTTT.

This clone has a single count. The chain joins TRBV11-3 to TRBJ2-1; TRBD1 matches 8 bases. Trimming cost V 3 bases and J 3 bases; bases outside gene matches: 13. There are 18 residues in the CDR3. Germline-derived CDR1 and CDR2 are SGHNT and YENEEA. The CDR3 DNA is TGTGCCAGCAGCTTCGGACAGGGCAGCGTGTGGCTCTACAATGAGCAGTTCTTC. Protein product: CASSFGQGSVWLYNEQFF.

V and J are TRBV7-9 and TRBJ1-6; 9 nucleotides align to TRBD1. Per the germline V gene, CDR1 is SEHNR and CDR2 is FQNEAQ (reference sequence). This CDR3 spans 15 amino acids. J lost 7 bases, V lost 5 bases, and 6 bases had no gene match. The CDR3 sequence: CASSPGQGRNSPLHF. Written as DNA, the CDR3 is TGTGCCAGCAGCCCGGGACAGGGTCGGAATTCACCCCTCCACTTT.

The chain employs TRBV9 and TRBJ2-5; D gene uncertain. The CDR3 runs to 14 residues. Trimming shortened V by 0 bases and J by 4 bases, and 10 bases separated the two germline ends. Germline lookup yields CDR1 SGDLS and CDR2 YYNGEE. The chain's CDR3 is CASSVASGLETQYF. CDR3 DNA: TGTGCCAGCAGCGTAGCATCGGGTTTAGAGACCCAGTACTTC. Using reference TRBV9 and TRBJ2-5 for the parts outside the CDR3, the full variable domain is DSGVTQTPKHLITATGQRVTLRCSPRSGDLSVYWYQQSLDQGLQFLIQYYNGEERAKGNILERFSAQQFPDLHSELNLSSLELGDSALYFCASSVASGLETQYFGPGTRLLVL.

This clone was recorded only once. The rearrangement uses TRBV7-3 and TRBJ2-2; 8 bases agree with TRBD2. V was clipped by 5 bases and J by 2 bases; unmatched bases: 7. Germline CDR1 and CDR2: SGHTA and FQGTGA. The length of the CDR3 is 16 residues. The CDR3 sequence: CASSTTSGANTGELFF. CDR3 in DNA: TGTGCCAGCAGCACCACTAGCGGAGCCAACACCGGGGAGCTGTTTTTT.

The genes are TRBV6-5 and TRBJ2-5, with 10 bases lining up with TRBD2. Trimming removed 3 bases from V and 3 bases from J; junction bases left unmatched: 4. The germline V gene has CDR1 MNHEY and CDR2 SVGAGI. The length of the CDR3 is 15 residues. The CDR3 spells CASSYGLAGEETQYF. DNA for the CDR3: TGTGCCAGCAGTTATGGGCTAGCGGGGGAAGAGACCCAGTACTTC.

V is TRBV7-9 and J is TRBJ2-2; 10 nucleotides agree with TRBD1. The V segment lost 5 bases and the J segment 6 bases; nucleotides outside the gene matches: 6. The CDR3 runs to 15 residues. In germline, CDR1 is SEHNR, CDR2 FQNEAQ (reference sequence). The CDR3, as DNA: TGTGCCAGCAGCGAGGGACAGGGGTATTCCGGGGAGCTGTTTTTT. Translating gives CASSEGQGYSGELFF.

V gene TRBV3-1 (or the pseudogene TRBV3-2) combines with J gene TRBJ1-2, with a weak D call TRBD1 (6 bases). Germline V CDR1 and CDR2: LGHDT, YNNKEL (reference sequence). V lost 0 bases, J lost 6 bases, and 17 bases lay in between. The CDR3 is 16 residues long. CDR3 sequence (DNA): TGTGCCAGCAGCCAAGATGACTTCTTGGCAGGGGATGGCTACACCTTC. Its translation: CASSQDDFLAGDGYTF.

The rearrangement uses TRBV3-1 (or the pseudogene TRBV3-2) and TRBJ1-6, with TRBD1 as a possible D gene (5 bases). Germline CDR1 and CDR2: LGHDT and YNNKEL (reference sequence). V was clipped by 0 bases and J by 8 bases, with 11 bases between them. The CDR3 runs 15 residues. Here the CDR3 reads CASSQDRRGDSPLHF. The CDR3 DNA reads as TGTGCCAGCAGCCAAGATCGACGGGGGGATTCACCCCTCCACTTT.

The CDR3: CASSFRGGGNTEAFF. The CDR3 DNA reads TGTGCCAGCAGCTTTCGGGGGGGAGGGAACACTGAAGCTTTCTTT. The chain employs TRBV7-6 and TRBJ1-1; weak D call: TRBD1 (5 bases). The CDR3 sequence is 15 residues long. Trimming pared 3 bases from V and 1 base from J, leaving 12 bases between. Germline lookup yields CDR1 SGHVS and CDR2 FNYEAQ.

CDR3 protein: CASSGGTSGGAYEQYF. The CDR3 DNA reads TGTGCCAGCAGTGGAGGGACTAGCGGGGGGGCCTACGAGCAGTACTTC. This sequence joins TRBV6-1 and TRBJ2-7; 16 bases line up with TRBD2. This CDR3 has 16 residues. Germline V gene data show CDR1 as MNHNS and CDR2 as SASEGT. Trimming cost V 4 bases and J 2 bases; bases outside gene matches: 2.

This clone was detected once. The V call is TRBV5-4, the J call TRBJ2-5; tentative D call: TRBD1 (5 bases). Germline CDR1 is SGHNT and CDR2 is YYREEE (reference sequence). Trimming stripped 0 bases from V and 4 bases from J, with 10 bases between. The CDR3 consists of 14 residues. The CDR3 loop is CASSLAGLRETQYF. The CDR3 bases are TGTGCCAGCAGCTTGGCAGGGTTGCGAGAGACCCAGTACTTC.

The chain carries TRBV5-1 and TRBJ1-1, with 8 bases identical to TRBD1. Per germline, CDR1 SGHRS and CDR2 YFSETQ. V shed 5 bases and J 2 bases; nucleotides not matched to a gene: 14. The CDR3 loop spans 17 amino acids. The CDR3 here is CASRLTGAGDTNTEAFF. CDR3 nucleotide sequence: TGCGCCAGCAGGTTGACAGGGGCAGGAGATACTAACACTGAAGCTTTCTTT.

The J gene is TRBJ1-5, the V gene TRBV25-1, with 8 bases identical to TRBD1. Germline V gives CDR1 MGHDK, CDR2 SYGVNS. V lost 4 bases and J lost 6; bases outside the gene matches: 5. The CDR3 has 14 residues. CDR3 nucleotide sequence: TGTGCCAGCAGTGGTACAGGGGGGAGTCAGCCCCAGCATTTT. It translates to CASSGTGGSQPQHF.